A selection of T cell receptor beta chains follows, all from one sample in a study of human T cells and chemical hapten exposure. TCRdb re-called the RACE reads with MiXCR, one entry per CDR3 protein. The sample holds some 170,000 distinct CDR3 sequences; 20% to 25% are singletons and the top ten take over 6.5%. Source: whole blood, taken in connection with sensitization to the hapten diphenylcyclopropenone (DPC). The receptors originated from a woman in her forties or fifties with alopecia areata. Some clones in this sample may be carry-over from other donors' samples. CDR3s include the opening cysteine and the closing phenylalanine or tryptophan. The D gene is left open where the match is weak.

D gene,V gene,CDR3 protein
TRBD1,TRBV20-1,CSAGPQGRPQHF
TRBD1,TRBV5-1,CASSLGTGSNTIYF
TRBD1,TRBV20-1,CSASRDRVGYGYTF
TRBD2,TRBV20-1,CSARREVGGTDTQYF
TRBD2,TRBV7-2,CASSLDWGGNEQFF
-,TRBV11-2,CASSLVDSPLHF
TRBD2,TRBV30,CAWSLLAGAYNEQFF
-,TRBV25-1,CASSPLGRADTEAFF
-,TRBV7-9,CASSFTSTAYEQYF
TRBD2,TRBV7-6,CASSSGGLTSYEQYF
TRBD2,TRBV12-3/TRBV12-4,CASSILAGGFVDTQYF
-,TRBV3-1,CASSQGPDYGYTF
TRBD1,TRBV10-3,CATTGGEDTEAFF
-,TRBV7-3,CASSLGGVSTDTQYF
-,TRBV29-1,CSVEIAENIQYF
-,TRBV3-1,CASTQGSGNTIYF
-,TRBV5-1,CASSFKNGELFF
-,TRBV5-1,CASSFLRNNEQFF
-,TRBV6-5,CATSRRPHNEQFF
-,TRBV28,CASLTKGQPQHF
TRBD2,TRBV27,CASSPSGLAGDFVNEQFF
TRBD2,TRBV4-2,CASSQVQGAGAYEQYF
-,TRBV12-3/TRBV12-4,CASSLTGTSSEAFF
-,TRBV14,CASSQDPYGYTF
-,TRBV20-1,CSARDTNTGELFF
TRBD1,TRBV5-1,CASSLGQGAYGYTF
-,TRBV20-1,CSAVGGGPSNYNEQFF
-,TRBV3-1,CASSQGVSQAKLFF
-,TRBV9,CASSGGTGTILTNEKLFF
-,TRBV12-3/TRBV12-4,CASIFGGNRELFF
-,TRBV5-1,CASSSIPGLDSYEQYF
-,TRBV2,CASSLRPAFF
-,TRBV11-2,CASSLGVGGKEQFF
TRBD2,TRBV3-1,CASSRRLAGFQETQYF
-,TRBV7-9,CASRPPLRGGETQYF
-,TRBV18,CASSQNGISEAFF
-,TRBV20-1,CSAREEGEKVFF
-,TRBV25-1,CASSEGGPWTYTDTQYF
-,TRBV5-1,CASSYVPDRNTEAFF
TRBD2,TRBV10-2,CASSVEAGVVGSLFF
TRBD2,TRBV7-9,CASSLILAGGPDEQFF
-,TRBV9,CASSATGELFF
-,TRBV5-1,CASSSDGGQEKLFF
TRBD1,TRBV2,CASSGQGAIGELFF
TRBD2,TRBV20-1,CSATTLGRGWDEQFF
-,TRBV5-1,CASSSDSYNEKLFF
TRBD2,TRBV20-1,CSARTFSASTSGVNNEQFF
-,TRBV7-9,CASTAKQEKETQYF
-,TRBV11-2,CASSPLGLRGSTEAFF
TRBD2,TRBV15,CATSTGTSGQRTDTQYF
TRBD1,TRBV11-3,CASSPRTGTEAFF
TRBD2,TRBV20-1,CSALRGSGRAYTGELFF
TRBD1,TRBV5-6,CASSSQGAQGNTIYF
-,TRBV7-9,CASSLRGEGPYNEQFF
-,TRBV29-1,CSVEVSSYNEQFF
TRBD2,TRBV19,CASSIGLLAGVFGTDGNEQFF
-,TRBV20-1,CSARKDHTQYF